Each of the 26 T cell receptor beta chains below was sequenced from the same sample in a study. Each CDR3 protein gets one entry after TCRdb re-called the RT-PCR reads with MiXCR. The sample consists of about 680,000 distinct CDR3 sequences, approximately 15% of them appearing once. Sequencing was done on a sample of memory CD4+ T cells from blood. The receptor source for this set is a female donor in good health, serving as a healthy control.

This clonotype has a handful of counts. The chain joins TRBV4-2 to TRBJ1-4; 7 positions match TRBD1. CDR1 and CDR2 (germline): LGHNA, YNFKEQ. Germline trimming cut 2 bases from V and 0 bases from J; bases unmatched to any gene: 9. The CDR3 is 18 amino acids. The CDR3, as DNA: TGTGCCAGCAGCCAATCTCCAGGGGGAAGAGCAACTAATGAAAAACTGTTTTTT. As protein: CASSQSPGGRATNEKLFF.

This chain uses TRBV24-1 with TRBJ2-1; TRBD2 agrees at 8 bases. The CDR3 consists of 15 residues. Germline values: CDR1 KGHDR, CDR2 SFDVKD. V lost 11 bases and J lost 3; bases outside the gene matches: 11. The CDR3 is CASSLDSGVYNEQFF. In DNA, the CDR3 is TGTGCCAGCAGCTTGGATAGCGGGGTCTACAATGAGCAGTTCTTC.

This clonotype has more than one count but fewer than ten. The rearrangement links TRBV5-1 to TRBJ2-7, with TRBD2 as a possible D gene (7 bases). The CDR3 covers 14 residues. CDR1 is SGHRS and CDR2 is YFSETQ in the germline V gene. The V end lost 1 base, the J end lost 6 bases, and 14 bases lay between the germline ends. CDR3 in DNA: TGCGCCAGCAGCTTGCGGGGAGGGGGGGCCGAGCAGTACTTC. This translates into CASSLRGGGAEQYF.

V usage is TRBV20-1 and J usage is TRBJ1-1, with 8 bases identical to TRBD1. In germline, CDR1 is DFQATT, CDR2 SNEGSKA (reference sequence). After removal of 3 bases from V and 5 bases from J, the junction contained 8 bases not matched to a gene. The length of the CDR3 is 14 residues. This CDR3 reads CSASSETGVTEAFF. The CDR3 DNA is TGCAGTGCTAGTTCTGAGACAGGGGTTACTGAAGCTTTCTTT.

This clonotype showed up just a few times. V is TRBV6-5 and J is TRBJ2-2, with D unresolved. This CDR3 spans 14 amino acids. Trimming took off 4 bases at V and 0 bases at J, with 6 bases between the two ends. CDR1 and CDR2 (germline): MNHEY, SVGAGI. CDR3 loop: CASSWRSNTGELFF. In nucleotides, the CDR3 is TGTGCCAGCAGTTGGCGCTCGAACACCGGGGAGCTGTTTTTT.

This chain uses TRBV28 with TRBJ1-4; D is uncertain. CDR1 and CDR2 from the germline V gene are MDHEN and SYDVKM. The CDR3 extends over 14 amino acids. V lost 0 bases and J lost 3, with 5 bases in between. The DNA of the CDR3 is TGTGCCAGCAGTTTATGGGGCGCTAATGAAAAACTGTTTTTT. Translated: CASSLWGANEKLFF.

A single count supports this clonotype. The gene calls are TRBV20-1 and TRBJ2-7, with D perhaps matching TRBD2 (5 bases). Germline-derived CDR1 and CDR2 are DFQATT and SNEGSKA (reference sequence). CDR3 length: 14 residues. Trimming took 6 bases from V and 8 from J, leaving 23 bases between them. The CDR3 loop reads CSATDGIQFYKQYF. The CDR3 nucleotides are TGCAGTGCCACAGACGGGATACAATTTTACAAGCAGTACTTC.

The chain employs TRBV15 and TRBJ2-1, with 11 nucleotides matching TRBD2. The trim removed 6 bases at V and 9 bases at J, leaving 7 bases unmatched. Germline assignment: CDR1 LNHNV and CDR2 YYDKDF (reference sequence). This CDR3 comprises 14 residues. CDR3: CATSSGRAWSEQFF. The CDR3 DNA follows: TGTGCCACCAGTAGCGGGAGGGCCTGGAGTGAGCAGTTCTTC.

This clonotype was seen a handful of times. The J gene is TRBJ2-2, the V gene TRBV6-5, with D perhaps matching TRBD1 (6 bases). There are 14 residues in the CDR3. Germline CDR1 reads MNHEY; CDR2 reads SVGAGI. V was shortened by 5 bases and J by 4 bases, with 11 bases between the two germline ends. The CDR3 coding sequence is TGTGCCAGCAGTAAAGGACAGCTCACCGGGGAGCTGTTTTTT. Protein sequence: CASSKGQLTGELFF.

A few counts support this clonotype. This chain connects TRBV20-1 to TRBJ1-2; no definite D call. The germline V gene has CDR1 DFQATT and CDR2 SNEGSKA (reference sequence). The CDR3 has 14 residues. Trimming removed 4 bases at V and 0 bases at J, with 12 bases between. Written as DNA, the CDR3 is TGCAGTGCTACGGACGGAGTTTCTAACTATGGCTACACCTTC. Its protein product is CSATDGVSNYGYTF.

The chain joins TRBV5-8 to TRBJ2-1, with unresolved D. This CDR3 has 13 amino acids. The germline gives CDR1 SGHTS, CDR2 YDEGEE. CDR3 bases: TGTGTCACGACCCAGGCTTCATACAATGAGCAGTTCTTC. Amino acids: CVTTQASYNEQFF.

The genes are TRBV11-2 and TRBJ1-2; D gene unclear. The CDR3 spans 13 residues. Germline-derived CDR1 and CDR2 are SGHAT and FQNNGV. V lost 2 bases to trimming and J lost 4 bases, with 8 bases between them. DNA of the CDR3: TGTGCCAGCAGCTTACAAGAGGGCTATGGCTACACCTTC. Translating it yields CASSLQEGYGYTF.

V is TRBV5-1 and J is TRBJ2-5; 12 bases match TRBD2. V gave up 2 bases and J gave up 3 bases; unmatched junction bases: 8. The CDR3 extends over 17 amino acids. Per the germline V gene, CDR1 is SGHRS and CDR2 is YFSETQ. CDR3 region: CASSFLAGGPQKETQYF. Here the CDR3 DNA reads TGCGCCAGCAGCTTTCTAGCGGGAGGGCCGCAAAAAGAGACCCAGTACTTC.

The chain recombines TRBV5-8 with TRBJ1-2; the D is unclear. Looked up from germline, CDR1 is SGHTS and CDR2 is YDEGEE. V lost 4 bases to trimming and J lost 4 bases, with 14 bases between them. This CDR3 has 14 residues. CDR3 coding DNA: TGTGCCAGCAGCCCTCGACACCAGGCCTATGGCTACACCTTC. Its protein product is CASSPRHQAYGYTF.

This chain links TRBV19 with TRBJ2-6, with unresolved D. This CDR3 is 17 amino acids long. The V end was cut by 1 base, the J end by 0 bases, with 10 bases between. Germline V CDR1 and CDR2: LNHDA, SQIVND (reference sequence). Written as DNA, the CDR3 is TGTGCCAGTAGTATAGGCCTCCGGACCTCTGGGGCCAACGTCCTGACTTTC. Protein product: CASSIGLRTSGANVLTF.

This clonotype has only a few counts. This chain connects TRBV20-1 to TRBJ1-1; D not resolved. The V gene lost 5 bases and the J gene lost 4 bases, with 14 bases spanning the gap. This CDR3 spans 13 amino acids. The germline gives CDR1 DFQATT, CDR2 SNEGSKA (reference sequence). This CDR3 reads CSAPPPVGTEAFF. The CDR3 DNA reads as TGCAGTGCTCCGCCCCCGGTGGGCACTGAAGCTTTCTTT.

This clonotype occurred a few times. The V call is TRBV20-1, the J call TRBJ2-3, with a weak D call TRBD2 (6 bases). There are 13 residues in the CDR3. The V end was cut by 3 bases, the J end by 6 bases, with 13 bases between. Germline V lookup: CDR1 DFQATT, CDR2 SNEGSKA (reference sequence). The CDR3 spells CSASRLVSDTQYF. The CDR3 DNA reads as TGCAGTGCTAGTCGACTAGTTTCGGATACGCAGTATTTT.

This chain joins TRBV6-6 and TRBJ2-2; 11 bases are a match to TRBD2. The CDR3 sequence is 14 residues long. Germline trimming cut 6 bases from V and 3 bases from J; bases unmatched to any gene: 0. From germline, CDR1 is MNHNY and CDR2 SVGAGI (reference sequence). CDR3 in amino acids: CASRGLADTGELFF. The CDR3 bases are TGTGCCAGCAGGGGACTAGCGGACACCGGGGAGCTGTTTTTT.

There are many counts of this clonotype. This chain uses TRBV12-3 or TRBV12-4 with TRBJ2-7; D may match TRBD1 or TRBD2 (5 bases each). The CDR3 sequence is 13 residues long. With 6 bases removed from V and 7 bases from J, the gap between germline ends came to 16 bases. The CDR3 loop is CASSAGTVLEQYF. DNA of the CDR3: TGTGCCAGCAGCGCCGGGACGGTCCTTGAGCAGTACTTC.

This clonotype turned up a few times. CDR3 amino acids: CASFRGGGDEQYF. In nucleotides, the CDR3 is TGTGCCAGCTTTCGAGGGGGCGGTGACGAGCAGTACTTC. This chain joins TRBV5-5 and TRBJ2-7, with 7 bases aligning to TRBD1. V lost 7 bases and J lost 5; bases outside the gene matches: 9. The germline CDR1 and CDR2 sequences are SGHKS and YYEKEE (reference sequence). The CDR3 extends over 13 amino acids.

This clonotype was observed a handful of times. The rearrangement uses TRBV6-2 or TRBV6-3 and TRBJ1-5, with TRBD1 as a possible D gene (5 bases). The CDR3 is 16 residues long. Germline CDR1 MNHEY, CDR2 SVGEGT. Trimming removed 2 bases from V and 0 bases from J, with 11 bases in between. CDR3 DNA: TGTGCCAGCAGTTACGGACACCAATATAGCAATCAGCCCCAGCATTTT. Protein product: CASSYGHQYSNQPQHF.

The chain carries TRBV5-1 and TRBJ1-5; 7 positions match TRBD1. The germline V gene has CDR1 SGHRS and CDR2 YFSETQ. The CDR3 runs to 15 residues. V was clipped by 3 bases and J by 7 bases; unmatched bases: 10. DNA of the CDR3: TGCGCCAGCAGCTCCAATGGACAGGCAGGGCAGCCCCAGCATTTT. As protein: CASSSNGQAGQPQHF.

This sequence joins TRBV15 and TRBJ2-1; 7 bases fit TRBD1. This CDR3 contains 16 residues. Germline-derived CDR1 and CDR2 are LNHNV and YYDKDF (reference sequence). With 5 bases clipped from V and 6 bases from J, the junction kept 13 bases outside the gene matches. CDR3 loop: CATSALWTGSTNEQFF. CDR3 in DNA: TGTGCCACCAGCGCATTGTGGACAGGATCGACCAATGAGCAGTTCTTC.

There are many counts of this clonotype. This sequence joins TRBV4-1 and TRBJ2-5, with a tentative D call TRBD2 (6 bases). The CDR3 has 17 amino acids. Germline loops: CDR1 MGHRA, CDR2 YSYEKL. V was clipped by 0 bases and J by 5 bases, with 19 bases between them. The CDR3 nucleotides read TGCGCCAGCAGCCAAGATTTTTCTAGCGAGACAAGGGAGACCCAGTACTTC. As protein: CASSQDFSSETRETQYF.

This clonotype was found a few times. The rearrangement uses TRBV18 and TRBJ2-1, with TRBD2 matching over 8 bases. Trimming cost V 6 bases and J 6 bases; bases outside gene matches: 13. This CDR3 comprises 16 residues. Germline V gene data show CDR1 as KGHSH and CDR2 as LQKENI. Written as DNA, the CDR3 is TGTGCCAGCTCCCCTGGAGGGGGACTAGGTTCCAATGAGCAGTTCTTC. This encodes CASSPGGGLGSNEQFF.

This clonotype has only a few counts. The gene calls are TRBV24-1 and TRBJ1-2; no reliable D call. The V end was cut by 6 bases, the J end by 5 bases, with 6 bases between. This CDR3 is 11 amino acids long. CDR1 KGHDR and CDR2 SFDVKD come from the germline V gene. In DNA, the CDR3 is TGTGCCACCAGTTCTCTTTATGGCTACACCTTC. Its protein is CATSSLYGYTF.